This is a list of T cell receptor beta chains from one sample in a study of cytomegalovirus exposure and HLA in healthy donors. Assay: immunoSEQ multiplex PCR; the TCRdb copy retains only in-frame clones and omits some. This table has about 150,000 clones, roughly 70% appearing once. Sequencing was carried out using PBMCs. These receptors came from a man aged 30 to 45 in good health and CMV-seropositive. CDR3s include the opening cysteine and the closing phenylalanine or tryptophan. D genes are given only for firm matches. Where a row states a size, it is once, few, many or the class of an expanded clone; other rows omit it.

TRBD2	TRBV6-6	TRBJ2-7	few	TGTGCCAGCAGTTACTTACTAGCGGATACTCGGTACGAGCAGTACTTC	CASSYLLADTRYEQYF
TRBD1	TRBV5-6	TRBJ2-1	few	TGTGCCAGCAGCTTGGAAGGACAGGGTACTTACAATGAGCAGTTCTTC	CASSLEGQGTYNEQFF
TRBD1	TRBV19	TRBJ1-1	NA	TGTGCCAGCAAGGACAGGGACTTTGAAGCTTTCTTT	CASKDRDFEAFF
TRBD2	TRBV28	TRBJ2-6	once	TGTGCCAGCAGTTCCTCGACTAGCGGGAGGGAAAGGGGGGCCAACGTCCTGACTTTC	CASSSSTSGRERGANVLTF
NA	TRBV15	TRBJ2-3	NA	TGTGCCACCAGCAGAGTGGGTCAAGGGGTAGATACGCAGTATTTT	CATSRVGQGVDTQYF
TRBD1	TRBV28	TRBJ2-7	NA	TGTGCCAGCTATAGCAGACAGGGCCTCTACGAGCAGTACTTC	CASYSRQGLYEQYF
TRBD1	TRBV27	TRBJ2-3	NA	TGTGCCAGCAGTTTAAGGGGGCGGGTCACAGATACGCAGTACTTT	CASSLRGRVTDTQYF
TRBD1	TRBV6-1	TRBJ1-2	NA	TGTGCCAGCAGTGCTCCGGGACAGGGGAACTATGGCTACACCTTC	CASSAPGQGNYGYTF
TRBD2	TRBV6-5	TRBJ2-1	NA	TGTGCCAGCAGTCCTAGCGGAGCCGGGGACAATGAGCAGTTCTTC	CASSPSGAGDNEQFF
NA	TRBV27	TRBJ1-1	NA	TGTGCCAGCAGTTTATCCTTTCAGACTGAAGCTTTCTTT	CASSLSFQTEAFF
NA	TRBV28	TRBJ1-2	NA	TGTGCCAGCAGTTTTTTGGTGTTTCAGGCAGGGGATGGCTACACCTTC	CASSFLVFQAGDGYTF
TRBD2	TRBV7-3	TRBJ2-7	NA	TGTGCCAGCAGCTTATTCGGTTGGGCTGTCGGGGGGGAGAGGTCCTACGAGCAGTACTTC	CASSLFGWAVGGERSYEQYF
NA	TRBV5-1	TRBJ2-7	once	TGCGCCAGCGCCCAGGGGTTTCCCTACGAGCAGTACTTC	CASAQGFPYEQYF
TRBD2	TRBV11-3	TRBJ2-3	NA	TGTGCCAGCAGCTTAGAAATGGCGGGAGTTGTCACAGATACGCAGTATTTT	CASSLEMAGVVTDTQYF
NA	TRBV6-1	TRBJ2-4	NA	TGTGCCAGCAGTGTTAGCCCCCTAGCCAAAAACATTCAGTACTTC	CASSVSPLAKNIQYF
NA	TRBV2	TRBJ2-1	NA	TGTGCCAGCAGAGAAACAGGGTACAATGAGCAGTTCTTC	CASRETGYNEQFF
TRBD1	TRBV20-1	TRBJ2-1	NA	TGCAGCCTACAGGGGTTGGATGAGCAGTTCTTC	CSLQGLDEQFF
TRBD2	TRBV6-1	TRBJ2-1	NA	TGTGCCAGCCGTGAGTCTAGCGGGAGCAACAATGAGCAGTTCTTC	CASRESSGSNNEQFF
NA	TRBV27	TRBJ2-1	NA	TGTGCCACCCGAGGGACAGGGACTAGAAATGAGCAGTTCTTC	CATRGTGTRNEQFF
NA	TRBV29-1	TRBJ1-2	NA	TGCAGCGAACAGAGAGCTAACTATGGCTACACCTTC	CSEQRANYGYTF
TRBD1	TRBV27	TRBJ2-3	NA	TGTGCCAGCAGTTTATCGGGACAGGGACACTTTGATACGCAGTATTTT	CASSLSGQGHFDTQYF
TRBD1	TRBV7-9	TRBJ2-7	few	TGTGCCAGCAGCCTTCCCGGGACAGGGAATCCCTACGAGCAGTACTTC	CASSLPGTGNPYEQYF
TRBD2	TRBV2	TRBJ2-3	NA	TGTGCCAGCAGTATGGCGGGAGGGCGAAGCACAGATACGCAGTATTTT	CASSMAGGRSTDTQYF
TRBD1	TRBV6-5	TRBJ1-1	NA	TGTGCCAGCAGTTATCTACAGGGGGCGCTTACTGAAGCTTTCTTT	CASSYLQGALTEAFF
NA	TRBV6-1	TRBJ1-5	few	TGTGCCAGTCTGACAGTTTATAGCAATCAGCCCCAGCATTTT	CASLTVYSNQPQHF
NA	TRBV9	TRBJ2-2	NA	TGTGCCAGCAGCGCCACCAGTGGTTGGGAGCTGTTTTTT	CASSATSGWELFF
TRBD2	TRBV11-2	TRBJ2-1	few	TGTGCCAGCAGCTTAGAGAGCGGGGGTATCGCAAGGTCCTACAATGAGCAGTTCTTC	CASSLESGGIARSYNEQFF
NA	TRBV12-5	TRBJ2-1	few	TGTGCTAGTGGTGCGAGGGGGGAGGGCATCGATGAGCAGTTCTTC	CASGARGEGIDEQFF
NA	TRBV27	TRBJ2-2	NA	TGTGCCAGCAGTTCACAGAATTTAGGGGAGCTGTTTTTT	CASSSQNLGELFF
TRBD1	TRBV29-1	TRBJ2-7	once	TGCAGCGTCCGACCCCCCCGGACAGGGGGGCGAAACGAGCAGTACTTC	CSVRPPRTGGRNEQYF
TRBD2	TRBV6-1	TRBJ2-2	NA	TGTGCCAGCAGCGTCGCGGGAGTCGGGGAGCTGTTTTTT	CASSVAGVGELFF
TRBD1	TRBV5-1	TRBJ2-7	NA	TGCGCCAGCAGCCCGGGCCGGGACAGGGAGCTGAATGAGCAGTACTTC	CASSPGRDRELNEQYF
NA	TRBV6-5	TRBJ2-7	NA	TGTGCCAGCAGTTCCTCGACAGGTTCCTACGAGCAGTACTTC	CASSSSTGSYEQYF
NA	TRBV6-5	TRBJ2-7	NA	TGTGCCAGCAGTTACTCGGCGGGTCGAGAGCAGTACTTC	CASSYSAGREQYF
NA	TRBV27	TRBJ1-1	few	TGTGCCAGCAGTTTAATATTTCGGGACACTGAAGCTTTCTTT	CASSLIFRDTEAFF
TRBD1	TRBV18	TRBJ2-1	NA	TGTGCCAGCTCTCGGGACAGGGTTTCCAATGAGCAGTTCTTC	CASSRDRVSNEQFF
TRBD2	TRBV2	TRBJ2-1	NA	TGTGCCAGCAGTCCTGGACTAGCGGGTGGTCCTCGAAATGAGCAGTTCTTC	CASSPGLAGGPRNEQFF
NA	TRBV6-5	TRBJ2-7	NA	TGTGCCAGCAGTGATCCCGTCGGCGAGCAGTACTTC	CASSDPVGEQYF
NA	TRBV5-1	TRBJ1-3	NA	TGCGCCAGCAGCTCCGGACAGGGAAACACCATATATTTT	CASSSGQGNTIYF
NA	TRBV6-1	TRBJ1-2	NA	TGTGCCAGCAGTCCAGGACTTACAGACAACTATGGCTACACCTTC	CASSPGLTDNYGYTF
TRBD1	TRBV5-1	TRBJ2-7	NA	TGCGCCAGCAGCTTGGGACAGGGGACTCCCTACGAGCAGTACTTC	CASSLGQGTPYEQYF
TRBD2	TRBV5-1	TRBJ2-7	few	TGCGCCAGCAGCTTCGCGGGAGGGCCCTACGAGCAGTACTTC	CASSFAGGPYEQYF
NA	TRBV6-1	TRBJ2-7	NA	TGTGCCAGCAGTGAGCTACAGGGGGGGAACGAGCAGTACTTC	CASSELQGGNEQYF
NA	TRBV5-4	TRBJ2-1	NA	TGTGCCAGCAGCTTGGTTCAGTACAATGAGCAGTTCTTC	CASSLVQYNEQFF
NA	TRBV4-2	TRBJ2-2	NA	TGTGCCAGCAGCCCGGGCGCGGGGACCACCGGGGAGCTGTTTTTT	CASSPGAGTTGELFF
NA	TRBV27	TRBJ2-1	NA	TGTGCCAGCAGTTCGCACCTTCAGTACGATGAGCAGTTCTTC	CASSSHLQYDEQFF
TRBD2	TRBV7-9	TRBJ2-3	NA	TGTGCCACCCGACTAGCGGGACTTCTCACAGATACGCAGTATTTT	CATRLAGLLTDTQYF
TRBD1	TRBV7-9	TRBJ1-1	NA	TGTGCCAGCAGTCGCCCGACAGGGACGAACACTGAAGCTTTCTTT	CASSRPTGTNTEAFF
TRBD1	TRBV11-2	TRBJ1-1	NA	TGTGCCAGCAGCTTAAGGACAGGGAACACTGAAGCTTTCTTT	CASSLRTGNTEAFF
NA	TRBV28	TRBJ1-5	few	TGTGCCAGCAGCAATAGGGGGACCAATCAGCCCCAGCATTTT	CASSNRGTNQPQHF
TRBD2	TRBV11-1	TRBJ2-1	NA	TGTGCCAGCAGCTTAGCTTCTCGAGCGGGAGTTTTCGGTGAGCAGTTCTTC	CASSLASRAGVFGEQFF
TRBD2	TRBV5-6	TRBJ2-5	few	TGTGCCAGCATTCCGAAGGGTAGCGGGAGGACCCAGTACTTC	CASIPKGSGRTQYF
TRBD1	TRBV19	TRBJ2-3	NA	TGTGCCAGTAGTACAATCCGGGACAGAGTCACAGATACGCAGTATTTT	CASSTIRDRVTDTQYF
NA	TRBV6-5	TRBJ1-2	NA	TGTGCCAGCAGTTACCGGTCGCCCTATGGCTACACCTTC	CASSYRSPYGYTF
NA	TRBV2	TRBJ2-3	NA	TGTGCCAGCAGTGAGGCGGGGAAATATGCATTCACAGATACGCAGTATTTT	CASSEAGKYAFTDTQYF